One sample yielded the 10 T cell receptor beta chains listed below, sequenced in a study of shared clonotypes between healthy human individuals. TCRdb's table, derived via immunoSEQ multiplex PCR, lists solely in-frame clones and lacks some. This table holds under 2.5 million clones, roughly 92% found once. The sample consisted of naive CD4+ T cells from PBMCs. The subset here: CD45RA+ positively selected. The receptors derive from a man younger than 35 in good health. Some clones in this sample may be carry-over from other donors' samples.

The chain has TRBV11-1 and TRBJ2-2; the D call may be TRBD1 or TRBD2 (5 bases each). Per the germline V gene, CDR1 is SGHAT and CDR2 is FQDESV (reference sequence). This CDR3 region has 14 residues. V was clipped by 2 bases and J by 6 bases, with 10 bases between them. CDR3 bases: TGTGCCAGCAGCTTAACCCTGGGGGCCGGGGAGCTGTTTTTT. Amino acid sequence: CASSLTLGAGELFF.

This chain joins TRBV6-6 and TRBJ2-7; 9 bases fit TRBD1. The CDR3 totals 16 residues. V gave up 6 bases and J gave up 7 bases; unmatched junction bases: 16. Germline loops: CDR1 MNHNY, CDR2 SVGAGI (reference sequence). The CDR3 DNA sequence: TGTGCCAGCAGGACTGGAAGCGGGACAGGGCTTTGGGAGCAGTACTTC. It encodes CASRTGSGTGLWEQYF.

The rearrangement uses TRBV5-6 and TRBJ2-5, with D perhaps matching TRBD1 or TRBD2 (5 bases each). The CDR3 sequence is 14 residues long. Between the trimmed V and J ends, which lost 0 bases and 3 bases, there was a span of 9 bases. Germline V gene data show CDR1 as SGHDT and CDR2 as YYEEEE. The CDR3 DNA reads as TGTGCCAGCAGCTTGGCCTGGGGGAAAGAGACCCAGTACTTC. Its translation is CASSLAWGKETQYF.

This clone has a single count. Other nucleotide sequences in the sample specify the same CDR3. The genes are TRBV18 and TRBJ1-2, with TRBD1 identical over 9 bases. This CDR3 is 14 amino acids long. With 2 bases clipped from V and 4 bases from J, the junction kept 2 bases outside the gene matches. The germline V gene encodes CDR1 KGHSH and CDR2 LQKENI. For the CDR3, the DNA is TGTGCCAGCTCACCAGAGGACAGGGGCTATGGCTACACCTTC. It encodes CASSPEDRGYGYTF.

The chain combines TRBV5-8 with TRBJ2-2; 15 bases agree with TRBD2. The CDR3 covers 18 residues. V was clipped by 4 bases and J by 4 bases; unmatched bases: 8. Germline V gene sequence: CDR1 SGHTS, CDR2 YDEGEE. CDR3 in amino acids: CASSLGLAGGKVTGELFF. The CDR3 DNA reads TGTGCCAGCAGCCTCGGACTAGCGGGAGGGAAGGTCACCGGGGAGCTGTTTTTT.

This chain joins TRBV9 and TRBJ1-2; maybe TRBD1 (6 bases). Germline V gene sequence: CDR1 SGDLS, CDR2 YYNGEE. V lost 3 bases and J 1 base, leaving 13 bases between the germline ends. There are 15 residues in the CDR3. The CDR3 loop reads CASSARDTNNYGYTF. The CDR3 nucleotides are TGTGCCAGCAGCGCCCGGGACACTAATAACTATGGCTACACCTTC.

Remarks on this clone: Within the sample, other DNA sequences also encode this same CDR3. The CDR3 bases are TGTGCCAGCAGTGAAGGCCTAGCGGGAGTGGATACGCAGTATTTT. It is translated as CASSEGLAGVDTQYF. The rearrangement joins TRBV2 to TRBJ2-3; 10 nucleotides line up with TRBD2. The CDR3 has 15 residues. Germline-derived CDR1 and CDR2 are SNHLY and FYNNEI. The V segment lost 1 base and the J segment 6 bases; nucleotides outside the gene matches: 4.

The chain carries TRBV7-3 and TRBJ2-2; D could derive from TRBD1 or TRBD2 (6 bases each). From germline, CDR1 is SGHTA and CDR2 FQGTGA. Trimming stripped 4 bases from V and 4 bases from J, with 25 bases between. The CDR3 contains 19 residues. CDR3 sequence: CASSSGGAGIPPSTGELFF. CDR3 bases: TGTGCCAGCAGCTCTGGGGGCGCGGGAATCCCCCCGAGCACCGGGGAGCTGTTTTTT. The whole variable domain, remainder taken from reference TRBV7-3 and TRBJ2-2, is GAGVSQTPSNKVTEKGKYVELRCDPISGHTALYWYRQSLGQGPEFLIYFQGTGAADDSGLPNDRFFAVRPEGSVSTLKIQRTERGDSAVYLCASSSGGAGIPPSTGELFFGEGSRLTVL.

V usage is TRBV2 and J usage is TRBJ1-1; D gene uncertain. The germline gives CDR1 SNHLY, CDR2 FYNNEI. Trimming removed 6 bases from V and 8 bases from J, with 19 bases in between. The CDR3 length is 14 residues. The CDR3 is CASSPTVSGLEAFF. Here the CDR3 DNA reads TGTGCCAGCAGCCCGACGGTTTCGGGATTGGAAGCTTTCTTT. Full variable domain (missing parts from reference TRBV2 and TRBJ1-1): EPEVTQTPSHQVTQMGQEVILRCVPISNHLYFYWYRQILGQKVEFLVSFYNNEISEKSEIFDDQFSVERPDGSNFTLKIRSTKLEDSAMYFCASSPTVSGLEAFFGQGTRLTVV.

The chain joins TRBV11-2 to TRBJ2-2; D ambiguous. Germline values: CDR1 SGHAT, CDR2 FQNNGV. The CDR3 has 13 residues. V lost 4 bases and J 4 bases, leaving 7 bases between the germline ends. The CDR3 DNA reads TGTGCCAGCAGCTCCCTCCCCACCGGGGAGCTGTTTTTT. Its protein product is CASSSLPTGELFF.